One sample yielded the 19 T cell receptor beta chains listed below, sequenced in a study of identical twins. One entry per CDR3 protein, called by TCRdb with MiXCR from the 5' RACE reads. The sample has some 660,000 distinct CDR3 sequences, more than 6.5% seen once; the top ten hold approximately 0.94%. The same specimen was also included in a second study, on yellow fever vaccine responses in identical twins.

Sequences were obtained from PBMCs. These receptors were collected from a woman under 30 in good health.

This clonotype was counted a few times. The genes are TRBV6-2 or TRBV6-3 and TRBJ1-1; 7 positions match TRBD1. CDR3 length: 15 residues. Germline CDR1 reads MNHEY; CDR2 reads SVGEGT. Unmatched junction bases numbered 8, after V lost 2 bases and J lost 5 bases. The CDR3 nucleotides are TGTGCCAGCAGTTACGCCCCAGGGGGTCGTACTGAAGCTTTCTTT. It specifies CASSYAPGGRTEAFF.

There are many counts of this clonotype. The CDR3 DNA reads TGTGCCAGCTCACCACCGACTCTTGCGCAGTTCTTC. Translated: CASSPPTLAQFF. The rearrangement joins TRBV18 to TRBJ2-1; D uncertain. In germline, CDR1 is KGHSH, CDR2 LQKENI. V lost 0 bases, J lost 12 bases, and 9 bases lay in between. CDR3 size: 12 residues.

This clonotype was recorded a few times. The J gene is TRBJ2-3, the V gene TRBV20-1, with TRBD2 as a possible D gene (6 bases). Germline CDR1 is DFQATT and CDR2 is SNEGSKA (reference sequence). V dropped 5 bases and J dropped 2 bases, with 20 bases sitting between them. This CDR3 is 16 amino acids long. CDR3 nucleotides: TGCAGTGCTGGGGGATTAGCGGAGAATCCCACAGATACGCAGTATTTT. Translated, it gives CSAGGLAENPTDTQYF.

The chain is built from TRBV15 and TRBJ2-3; 7 bases map to TRBD1. Unmatched junction bases numbered 17, after V lost 2 bases and J lost 9 bases. This CDR3 has 17 residues. In germline, CDR1 is LNHNV, CDR2 YYDKDF (reference sequence). The CDR3 reads CATSRSQDRVLGITQYF. The CDR3, as DNA: TGTGCCACCAGCAGATCCCAAGACAGGGTACTAGGTATCACGCAGTATTTT.

The V and J genes are TRBV27 and TRBJ2-5; either TRBD1 or TRBD2 may fit D (5 bases each). CDR1 is MNHEY and CDR2 is SMNVEV in the germline V gene (reference sequence). The CDR3 runs 15 residues. V lost 5 bases and J lost 2, with 15 bases in between. The CDR3 coding sequence is TGTGCCAGCAGTCTCTGGGACGGCGCACAAGAGACCCAGTACTTC. Encoded protein: CASSLWDGAQETQYF.

This clonotype was detected once. V gene TRBV18 combines with J gene TRBJ1-6; D is unclear. CDR3 size: 15 residues. Germline loops: CDR1 KGHSH, CDR2 LQKENI. The germline V and J ends were trimmed by 3 bases and 1 base, with 7 bases remaining between them. The CDR3 spells CASSPDGSYNSPLHF. CDR3 nucleotides: TGTGCCAGCTCACCGGACGGGTCCTATAATTCACCCCTCCACTTT.

This clonotype was seen repeatedly, ten times or more. V is TRBV7-2 and J is TRBJ2-1, with TRBD1 identical over 7 bases. V lost 1 base, J lost 7 bases, and 7 bases stayed unmatched. Germline assignment: CDR1 SGHTA and CDR2 FQGNSA. The CDR3 runs to 15 residues. CDR3: CASSLEGTVVNEQFF. The CDR3 DNA follows: TGTGCCAGCAGCTTAGAAGGGACAGTGGTAAATGAGCAGTTCTTC.

A few counts support this clonotype. The genes are TRBV7-9 and TRBJ2-3; weak D call: TRBD2 (5 bases). CDR3 length: 13 residues. The germline CDR1 and CDR2 sequences are SEHNR and FQNEAQ (reference sequence). V lost 0 bases and J lost 7, with 8 bases in between. The CDR3 spells CASSLADSHTQYF. CDR3 DNA sequence: TGTGCCAGCAGCTTAGCGGACTCACATACGCAGTATTTT.

CDR3 DNA: TGCAGTGCTAGAGTGGGTAGCGGGGGCCGGTCGGTCGAGCAGTACTTC. Translating gives CSARVGSGGRSVEQYF. The chain carries TRBV20-1 and TRBJ2-7; 9 positions match TRBD2. This CDR3 comprises 16 residues. J lost 6 bases, V lost 1 base, and 13 bases had no gene match. Germline V gene data show CDR1 as DFQATT and CDR2 as SNEGSKA (reference sequence).

This clonotype was seen only a few times. The chain joins TRBV28 to TRBJ2-5; the match to TRBD1 covers 7 bases. Looked up from germline, CDR1 is MDHEN and CDR2 is SYDVKM. This CDR3 has 13 amino acids. With V trimmed by 6 bases and J by 4 bases, 5 bases remained unmatched. DNA for the CDR3: TGTGCCAGCAGCGACAGGGAAGGAGAGACCCAGTACTTC. Its translation is CASSDREGETQYF.

This clonotype has just a few counts. This chain links TRBV7-9 with TRBJ2-2, with D tentatively TRBD1 (5 bases). CDR1 and CDR2 from the germline V gene are SEHNR and FQNEAQ (reference sequence). The CDR3 consists of 15 residues. Trimming took off 5 bases at V and 6 bases at J, with 16 bases between the two ends. The CDR3 DNA sequence: TGTGCCAGCAGCCCAATTCAACAAGGGGCCGGGGAGCTGTTTTTT. This codes for CASSPIQQGAGELFF.

The chain couples TRBV7-8 to TRBJ2-7; tentative D call: TRBD1 (6 bases). Per the germline V gene, CDR1 is SGHVS and CDR2 is FQNEAQ. Trimming shortened V by 5 bases and J by 0 bases, and 14 bases separated the two germline ends. The CDR3 length is 15 residues. The CDR3 DNA sequence: TGTGCCAGCAGCCTAAGGACAGATTTCTCCTACGAGCAGTACTTC. It yields the protein CASSLRTDFSYEQYF.

There are a few counts of this clonotype. This chain links TRBV12-3 or TRBV12-4 with TRBJ2-5, with D maybe TRBD1 (6 bases). With 0 bases removed from V and 7 bases from J, the gap between germline ends came to 15 bases. CDR3 length: 15 residues. The CDR3 nucleotides are TGTGCCAGCAGTTTAGCCGGGACAAATAAGGGGACCCAGTACTTC. Encoded protein: CASSLAGTNKGTQYF.

This chain links TRBV30 with TRBJ2-2, with D uncertain. Germline V CDR1 and CDR2: GTSNPN, SVGIG (reference sequence). Between the trimmed V and J ends, which lost 0 bases and 6 bases, there was a span of 8 bases. The CDR3 consists of 13 residues. The CDR3 here is CAWSVRWPGELFF. In DNA, the CDR3 is TGTGCCTGGAGTGTACGTTGGCCCGGGGAGCTGTTTTTT.

This clonotype has a handful of counts. The chain is built from TRBV7-2 and TRBJ2-1; the D gene is possibly TRBD2 (5 bases). This CDR3 has 16 residues. The ends were cut back, 5 bases at V and 6 bases at J, with 20 bases in the middle. The germline V gene has CDR1 SGHTA and CDR2 FQGNSA. The CDR3 DNA is TGTGCCAGCAGCCAATCCTTGGGAGCTGTCTCCAATGAGCAGTTCTTC. This encodes CASSQSLGAVSNEQFF. Full variable domain (remainder filled in from reference TRBV7-2 and TRBJ2-1): GAGVSQSPSNKVTEKGKDVELRCDPISGHTALYWYRQSLGQGLEFLIYFQGNSAPDKSGLPSDRFSAERTGGSVSTLTIQRTQQEDSAVYLCASSQSLGAVSNEQFFGPGTRLTVL.

This clonotype was found many times. J is TRBJ2-3 and V is TRBV29-1; 16 bases fit TRBD2. Germline V lookup: CDR1 SQVTM, CDR2 ANQGSEA. With V trimmed by 5 bases and J by 5 bases, 4 bases remained unmatched. The CDR3 has 15 residues. This CDR3 reads CSVTGTSGRGDTQYF. CDR3 nucleotides: TGCAGCGTTACAGGGACTAGCGGGAGGGGAGATACGCAGTATTTT.

The J gene is TRBJ1-2, the V gene TRBV15, with D uncertain. The CDR3 is 14 residues long. Trimming removed 2 bases from V and 4 bases from J, with 11 bases in between. Germline V gene lookup returns CDR1 LNHNV and CDR2 YYDKDF (reference sequence). The CDR3 loop reads CATSRINPSYGYTF. In DNA, the CDR3 is TGTGCCACCAGCAGAATTAACCCGAGCTATGGCTACACCTTC.

This clonotype appeared many times. The chain joins TRBV20-1 to TRBJ2-1, with 9 nucleotides matching TRBD2. Germline CDR1 and CDR2: DFQATT and SNEGSKA (reference sequence). This CDR3 is 15 amino acids long. J was trimmed by 9 bases and V by 1 base; bases with no gene match: 10. The CDR3 sequence: CSARVGGRAPGEQFF. The DNA for the CDR3 is TGCAGTGCTAGAGTTGGCGGGAGGGCCCCCGGTGAGCAGTTCTTC.

This clonotype was observed a handful of times. The V gene is TRBV6-1, the J gene TRBJ2-6, with 9 bases identical to TRBD1. Germline V gene sequence: CDR1 MNHNS, CDR2 SASEGT. CDR3 length: 17 amino acids. V shed 1 base, J shed 4 bases, and the junction held 5 bases outside the gene matches. Here the CDR3 reads CASSEEQGAKGANVLTF. The CDR3, as DNA: TGTGCCAGCAGTGAAGAACAGGGGGCTAAAGGGGCCAACGTCCTGACTTTC.